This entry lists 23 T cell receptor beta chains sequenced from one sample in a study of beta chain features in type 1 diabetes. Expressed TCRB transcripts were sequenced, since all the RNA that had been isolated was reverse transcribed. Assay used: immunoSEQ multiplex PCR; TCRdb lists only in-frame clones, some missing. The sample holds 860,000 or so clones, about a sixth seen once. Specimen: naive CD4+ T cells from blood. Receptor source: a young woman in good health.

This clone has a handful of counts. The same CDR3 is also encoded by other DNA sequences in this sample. This CDR3 reads CASSPGPETQYF. Here the CDR3 DNA reads TGTGCCAGCTCACCAGGTCCAGAGACCCAGTACTTC. This chain connects TRBV18 to TRBJ2-5; the D is unclear. Trimming pared 2 bases from V and 4 bases from J, leaving 5 bases between. The CDR3 covers 12 residues. Germline V gene data show CDR1 as KGHSH and CDR2 as LQKENI.

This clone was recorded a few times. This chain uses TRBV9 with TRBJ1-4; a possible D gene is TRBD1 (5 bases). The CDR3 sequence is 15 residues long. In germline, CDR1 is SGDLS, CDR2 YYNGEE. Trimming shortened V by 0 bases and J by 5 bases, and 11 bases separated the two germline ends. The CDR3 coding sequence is TGTGCCAGCAGCGTAGATGTACAGGAAAATGAAAAACTGTTTTTT. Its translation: CASSVDVQENEKLFF.

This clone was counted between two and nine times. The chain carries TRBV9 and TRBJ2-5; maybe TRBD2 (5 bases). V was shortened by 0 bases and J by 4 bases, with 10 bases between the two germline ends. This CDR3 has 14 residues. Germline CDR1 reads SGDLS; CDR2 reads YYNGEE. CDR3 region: CASSVEVRGETQYF. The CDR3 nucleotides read TGTGCCAGCAGCGTAGAAGTCCGGGGAGAGACCCAGTACTTC.

The CDR3 loop reads CATSRGGLNSGNTIYF. CDR3 in DNA: TGTGCCACCAGCAGAGGGGGACTGAACTCTGGAAACACCATATATTTT. This chain connects TRBV15 to TRBJ1-3, with D tentatively TRBD1 (5 bases). CDR1 LNHNV and CDR2 YYDKDF come from the germline V gene (reference sequence). V was clipped by 1 base and J by 0 bases, with 10 bases between them. The CDR3 is 16 amino acids.

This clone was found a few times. CDR3 residues: CATSRDLLAANTGELFF. CDR3 coding DNA: TGTGCCACCAGCAGAGATCTCCTAGCCGCGAACACCGGGGAGCTGTTTTTT. This rearrangement joins TRBV15 to TRBJ2-2; tentatively, D is TRBD2 (5 bases). CDR3 length: 17 amino acids. Germline CDR1 is LNHNV and CDR2 is YYDKDF (reference sequence). V lost 0 bases and J lost 0, with 11 bases in between. The entire variable domain, with the rest obtained from reference TRBV15 and TRBJ2-2, is as follows: DAMVIQNPRYQVTQFGKPVTLSCSQTLNHNVMYWYQQKSSQAPKLLFHYYDKDFNNEADTPDNFQSRRPNTSFCFLDIRSPGLGDTAMYLCATSRDLLAANTGELFFGEGSRLTVL.

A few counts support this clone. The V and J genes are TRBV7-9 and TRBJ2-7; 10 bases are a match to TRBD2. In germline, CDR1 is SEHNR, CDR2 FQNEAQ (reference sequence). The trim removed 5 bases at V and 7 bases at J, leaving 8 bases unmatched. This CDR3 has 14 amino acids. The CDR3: CASSHGLAAGEQYF. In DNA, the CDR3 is TGTGCCAGCAGCCACGGACTAGCGGCGGGGGAGCAGTACTTC.

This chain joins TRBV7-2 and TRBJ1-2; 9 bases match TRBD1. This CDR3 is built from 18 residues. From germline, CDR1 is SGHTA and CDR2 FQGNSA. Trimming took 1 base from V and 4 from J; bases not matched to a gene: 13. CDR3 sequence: CASSLGGSGGTGTYGYTF. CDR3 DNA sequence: TGTGCCAGCAGCTTAGGAGGGTCGGGCGGGACAGGGACCTATGGCTACACCTTC.

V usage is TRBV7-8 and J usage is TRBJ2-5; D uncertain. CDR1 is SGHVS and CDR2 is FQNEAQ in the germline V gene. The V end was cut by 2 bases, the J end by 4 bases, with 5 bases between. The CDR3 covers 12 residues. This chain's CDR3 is CASSLKGETQYF. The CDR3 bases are TGTGCCAGCAGCTTAAAGGGAGAGACCCAGTACTTC.

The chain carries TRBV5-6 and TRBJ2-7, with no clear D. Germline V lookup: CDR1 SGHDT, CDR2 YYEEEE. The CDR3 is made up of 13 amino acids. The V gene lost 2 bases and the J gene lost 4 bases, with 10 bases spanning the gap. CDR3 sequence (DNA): TGTGCCAGCAGCTTCGGGCAGGCATACGAGCAGTACTTC. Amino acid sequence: CASSFGQAYEQYF.

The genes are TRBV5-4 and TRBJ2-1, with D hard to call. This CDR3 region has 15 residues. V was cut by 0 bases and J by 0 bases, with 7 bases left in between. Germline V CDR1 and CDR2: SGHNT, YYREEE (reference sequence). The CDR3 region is CASSLGSDSYNEQFF. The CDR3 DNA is TGTGCCAGCAGCTTGGGGTCGGACTCCTACAATGAGCAGTTCTTC. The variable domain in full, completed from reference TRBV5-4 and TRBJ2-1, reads ETGVTQSPTHLIKTRGQQVTLRCSSQSGHNTVSWYQQALGQGPQFIFQYYREEENGRGNFPPRFSGLQFPNYSSELNVNALELDDSALYLCASSLGSDSYNEQFFGPGTRLTVL.

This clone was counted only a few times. This CDR3 is CSATSGRGQYF. CDR3 in DNA: TGCAGTGCTACTAGCGGGAGGGGGCAGTATTTT. The J gene is TRBJ2-3, the V gene TRBV20-1; 12 bases are shared with TRBD2. V was pared by 4 bases and J by 11 bases, with 1 base of the junction left unmatched. Per germline, CDR1 DFQATT and CDR2 SNEGSKA (reference sequence). This CDR3 contains 11 residues.

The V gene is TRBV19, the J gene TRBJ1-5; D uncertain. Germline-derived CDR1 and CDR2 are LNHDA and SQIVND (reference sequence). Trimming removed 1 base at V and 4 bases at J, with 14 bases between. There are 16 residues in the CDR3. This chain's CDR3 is CASSIGIAGRNQPQHF. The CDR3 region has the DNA TGTGCCAGTAGTATAGGTATCGCAGGAAGGAATCAGCCCCAGCATTTT.

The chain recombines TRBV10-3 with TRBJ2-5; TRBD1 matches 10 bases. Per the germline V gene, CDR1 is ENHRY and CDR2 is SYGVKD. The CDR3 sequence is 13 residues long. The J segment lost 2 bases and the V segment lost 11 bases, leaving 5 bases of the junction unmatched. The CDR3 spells CACKGQGQETQYF. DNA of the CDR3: TGTGCCTGTAAGGGACAGGGGCAAGAGACCCAGTACTTC.

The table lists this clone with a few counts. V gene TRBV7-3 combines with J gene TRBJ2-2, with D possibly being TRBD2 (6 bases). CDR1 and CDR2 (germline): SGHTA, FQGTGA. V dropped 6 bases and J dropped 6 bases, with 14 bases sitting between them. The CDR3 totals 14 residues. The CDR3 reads CASRVAGLAGELFF. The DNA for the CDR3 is TGTGCCAGCAGGGTTGCGGGACTCGCCGGGGAGCTGTTTTTT.

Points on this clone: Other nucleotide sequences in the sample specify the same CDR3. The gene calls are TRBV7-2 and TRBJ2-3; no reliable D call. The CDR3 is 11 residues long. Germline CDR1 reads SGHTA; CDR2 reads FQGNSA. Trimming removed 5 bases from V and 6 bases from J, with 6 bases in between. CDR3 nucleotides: TGTGCCAGCAGCCTTAGTGATACGCAGTATTTT. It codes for CASSLSDTQYF.

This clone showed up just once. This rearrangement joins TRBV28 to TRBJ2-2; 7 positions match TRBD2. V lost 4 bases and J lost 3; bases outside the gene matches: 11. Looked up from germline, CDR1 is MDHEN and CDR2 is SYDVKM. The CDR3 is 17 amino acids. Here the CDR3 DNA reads TGTGCCAGCAGTTCCCCCTCAGCGGGATATCACACCGGGGAGCTGTTTTTT. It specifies CASSSPSAGYHTGELFF.

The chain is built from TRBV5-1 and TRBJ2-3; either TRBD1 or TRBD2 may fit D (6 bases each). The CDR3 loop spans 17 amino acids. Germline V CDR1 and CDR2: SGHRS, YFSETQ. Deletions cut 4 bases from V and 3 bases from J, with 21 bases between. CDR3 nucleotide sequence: TGCGCCAGCAGCCCAACGATAAGACAGGAGGGGACAGATACGCAGTATTTT. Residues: CASSPTIRQEGTDTQYF.

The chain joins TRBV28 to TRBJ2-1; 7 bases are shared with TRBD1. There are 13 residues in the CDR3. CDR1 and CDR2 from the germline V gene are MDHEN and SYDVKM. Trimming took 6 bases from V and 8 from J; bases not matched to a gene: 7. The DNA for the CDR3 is TGTGCCAGCAGCAAGACAGGGACGCATGAGCAGTTCTTC. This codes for CASSKTGTHEQFF.

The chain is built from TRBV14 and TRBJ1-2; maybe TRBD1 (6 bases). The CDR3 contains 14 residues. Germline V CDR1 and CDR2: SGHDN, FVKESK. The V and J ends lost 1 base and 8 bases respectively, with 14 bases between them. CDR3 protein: CASSQGRQERGYTF. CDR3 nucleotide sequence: TGTGCCAGCAGCCAAGGGCGACAGGAGAGGGGCTACACCTTC.

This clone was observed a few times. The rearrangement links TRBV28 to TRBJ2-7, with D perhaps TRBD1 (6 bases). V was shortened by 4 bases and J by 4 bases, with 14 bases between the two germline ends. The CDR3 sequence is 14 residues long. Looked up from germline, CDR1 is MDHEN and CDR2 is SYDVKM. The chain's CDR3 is CASSSQDRFYEQYF. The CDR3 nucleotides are TGTGCCAGCAGTTCGCAAGACAGGTTTTACGAGCAGTACTTC.

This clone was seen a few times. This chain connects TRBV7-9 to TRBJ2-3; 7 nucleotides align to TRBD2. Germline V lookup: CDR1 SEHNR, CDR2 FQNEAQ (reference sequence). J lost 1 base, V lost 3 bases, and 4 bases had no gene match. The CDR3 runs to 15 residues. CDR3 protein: CASSFGGIGTDTQYF. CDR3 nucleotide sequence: TGTGCCAGCAGCTTCGGGGGGATAGGCACAGATACGCAGTATTTT.

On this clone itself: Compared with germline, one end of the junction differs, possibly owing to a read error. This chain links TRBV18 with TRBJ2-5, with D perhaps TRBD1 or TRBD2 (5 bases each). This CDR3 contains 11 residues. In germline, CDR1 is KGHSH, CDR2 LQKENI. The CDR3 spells CASSPEGPINF. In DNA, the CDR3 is TGTGCCAGCTCACCAGAGGGGCCGATTAACTTC.

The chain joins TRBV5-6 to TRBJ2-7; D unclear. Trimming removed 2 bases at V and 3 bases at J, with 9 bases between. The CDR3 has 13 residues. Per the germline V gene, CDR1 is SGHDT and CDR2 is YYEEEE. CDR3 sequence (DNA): TGTGCCAGCAGCTTCCAGCGAGTCTACGAGCAGTACTTC. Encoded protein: CASSFQRVYEQYF. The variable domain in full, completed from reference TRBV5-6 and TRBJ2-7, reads DAGVTQSPTHLIKTRGQQVTLRCSPKSGHDTVSWYQQALGQGPQFIFQYYEEEERQRGNFPDRFSGHQFPNYSSELNVNALLLGDSALYLCASSFQRVYEQYFGPGTRLTVT.